These T cell receptor beta chains were read from a single sample in a study of blood T cell repertoires in COVID-19. The data were produced by immunoSEQ multiplex PCR, yet TCRdb's version contains in-frame clones alone and is incomplete. This sample has fewer than 450,000 clones, with more than 75% found just once. Sequencing input: peripheral blood. These receptors were taken from a woman between 45 and 65 years old with COVID-19, enrolled during active disease. Both conserved end residues are part of each CDR3. Fields, in order: V gene, clone size, J gene, D gene, CDR3 DNA, CDR3 protein. A D gene is named only where the DNA matches it firmly. Not every row has a clone size; where given, it reads once, few, many or a size class.

V: TRBV7-8
size: .
J: TRBJ1-1
D: .
DNA: TGTGCCAGCAGCTCCCCGTCCGGGGGGTCAACTGAAGCTTTCTTT
CDR3: CASSSPSGGSTEAFF

V: TRBV9
size: once
J: TRBJ2-1
D: TRBD2
DNA: TGTGCCAGCAGCGTCGTACTAGCGGGGGGATACAATGAGCAGTTCTTC
CDR3: CASSVVLAGGYNEQFF

V: TRBV2
size: .
J: TRBJ2-5
D: .
DNA: TGTGCCAGCAGTGGCCAGGGGGGAAGGGAGACCCAGTACTTC
CDR3: CASSGQGGRETQYF

V: TRBV25-1
size: .
J: TRBJ1-6
D: .
DNA: TGTGCCAGCAGTGAACTTAACAGGGTCGATTCACCCCTCCACTTT
CDR3: CASSELNRVDSPLHF

V: TRBV11-2
size: .
J: TRBJ1-1
D: .
DNA: TGTGCCAGCAGCTTGGATCCTTCGGGGACTGAAGCTTTCTTT
CDR3: CASSLDPSGTEAFF

V: TRBV5-1
size: .
J: TRBJ2-3
D: .
DNA: TGCGCCAGCAGCTTCGGGGGAACAGATACGCAGTATTTT
CDR3: CASSFGGTDTQYF

V: TRBV29-1
size: .
J: TRBJ2-1
D: TRBD2
DNA: TGCAGCGTTCCTAGCGGGAGGGCCGTTTCCTACAATGAGCAGTTCTTC
CDR3: CSVPSGRAVSYNEQFF

V: TRBV28
size: .
J: TRBJ2-3
D: .
DNA: TGTGCCAGCAGTTCCCCACAGGGAGTGGAAGATACGCAGTATTTT
CDR3: CASSSPQGVEDTQYF

V: TRBV2
size: .
J: TRBJ1-5
D: .
DNA: TGTGCCAGCAGTGGCCCGAGTAGGGAGCAGCCCCAGCATTTT
CDR3: CASSGPSREQPQHF

V: TRBV5-6
size: once
J: TRBJ2-2
D: .
DNA: TGTGCCAGCAGGGCCCTCACAGGGAAACTAAACACCGGGGAGCTGTTTTTT
CDR3: CASRALTGKLNTGELFF

V: TRBV24-1
size: .
J: TRBJ2-5
D: TRBD2
DNA: TGTGCCACCAGTAAGGCGGGAGGTGCCCAAGAGACCCAGTACTTC
CDR3: CATSKAGGAQETQYF

V: TRBV19
size: once
J: TRBJ2-6
D: .
DNA: TGTGCCAGTAGTATTGGTTGGGCGGGCACTGGGGCCAACGTCCTGACTTTC
CDR3: CASSIGWAGTGANVLTF

V: TRBV14
size: .
J: TRBJ2-7
D: TRBD1
DNA: TGTGCCAGCATGCCGGGACAGGGGGCGGGGGAGCAGTACTTC
CDR3: CASMPGQGAGEQYF

V: TRBV3-1/TRBV3-2
size: few
J: TRBJ1-5
D: .
DNA: TGTGCCAGCAGCCTGGACCGCGGGCAGCCCCAGCATTTT
CDR3: CASSLDRGQPQHF

V: TRBV30
size: .
J: TRBJ2-7
D: .
DNA: TGTGCCCGGACCAACGGAGATAACTACGAGCAGTACTTC
CDR3: CARTNGDNYEQYF

V: TRBV6-5
size: .
J: TRBJ2-7
D: .
DNA: TGTGCCAGCAGTTATAGCGCCATGACCTACGAGCAGTACTTC
CDR3: CASSYSAMTYEQYF

V: TRBV15
size: .
J: TRBJ2-1
D: .
DNA: TGTGCCACCAGCCAGACTAGAGGGGTGGAATTCTTC
CDR3: CATSQTRGVEFF

V: TRBV21-1
size: .
J: TRBJ2-6
D: .
DNA: TGTGCCAGCAGCAATTGGTCCCTAGCGGGAGAACACACTGGGGCCAACGTCCTGACTTTC
CDR3: CASSNWSLAGEHTGANVLTF

V: TRBV15
size: .
J: TRBJ2-1
D: .
DNA: TGTGCCACCCAGTCCGGTCACGAGGCGTCGAATGAGCAGTTCTTC
CDR3: CATQSGHEASNEQFF

V: TRBV21-1
size: .
J: TRBJ1-5
D: .
DNA: TGTGCCAGCAGCAACCCCGCGGGGGGACACCGTAGCAATCAGCCCCAGCATTTT
CDR3: CASSNPAGGHRSNQPQHF

V: TRBV2
size: .
J: TRBJ2-5
D: TRBD2
DNA: TGTGCCAGCAGTGAACTAGCGGGAACACAAGAGACCCAGTACTTC
CDR3: CASSELAGTQETQYF

V: TRBV2
size: .
J: TRBJ2-1
D: TRBD2
DNA: TGTGCCAGCAGTGATAGCGGGAACTACAATGAGCAGTTCTTC
CDR3: CASSDSGNYNEQFF

V: TRBV14
size: .
J: TRBJ2-1
D: TRBD2
DNA: TGTGCCAGCAGCGACCCGACTAGCGGGAGGGACGGACCCTCCTACAATGAGCAGTTCTTC
CDR3: CASSDPTSGRDGPSYNEQFF

V: TRBV19
size: .
J: TRBJ1-1
D: .
DNA: TGTGCCAGTAGACAGGGACATACGAACACTGAAGCTTTCTTT
CDR3: CASRQGHTNTEAFF

V: TRBV18
size: .
J: TRBJ2-3
D: TRBD1
DNA: TGTGCCAGCTCACCAAGGGGGCTAATGACAGATACGCAGTATTTT
CDR3: CASSPRGLMTDTQYF

V: TRBV24-1
size: .
J: TRBJ2-1
D: TRBD1
DNA: TGTGCCACCAGTGATCCGACGGACAGGGTTGGGGATGAGCAGTTCTTC
CDR3: CATSDPTDRVGDEQFF

V: TRBV6-5
size: .
J: TRBJ1-2
D: TRBD1
DNA: TGTGCCAGCAGTCCCCGGACAGGCACCTTCTATGGCTACACCTTC
CDR3: CASSPRTGTFYGYTF

V: TRBV6-6
size: .
J: TRBJ2-1
D: .
DNA: TGTGCCAACGCCCCCGGGGGCTCCTACAATGAGCAGTTCTTC
CDR3: CANAPGGSYNEQFF

V: TRBV6-5
size: .
J: TRBJ1-3
D: .
DNA: TGTGCCAGCAGTTACTCGAGGGCAGTCTCTGGAAACACCATATATTTT
CDR3: CASSYSRAVSGNTIYF

V: TRBV29-1
size: .
J: TRBJ2-5
D: TRBD2
DNA: TGCAGCGTTGCGAGCGGGAGGAGTAGGGAGACCCAGTACTTC
CDR3: CSVASGRSRETQYF

V: TRBV12-5
size: .
J: TRBJ2-1
D: TRBD2
DNA: TGTGCTAGTGGTCCCGTGGGACTAGCGGGGAGAGGAGATGAGCAGTTCTTC
CDR3: CASGPVGLAGRGDEQFF

V: TRBV30
size: .
J: TRBJ1-4
D: .
DNA: TGTGCCTGGAGTGGAGTACAGGGTCCCAATGAAAAACTGTTTTTT
CDR3: CAWSGVQGPNEKLFF

V: TRBV5-1
size: .
J: TRBJ1-2
D: TRBD1
DNA: TGCGCCAGCAGCTTGGGTGGGACAGGGGACTATGGCTACACCTTC
CDR3: CASSLGGTGDYGYTF

V: TRBV20-1
size: .
J: TRBJ2-1
D: TRBD1
DNA: TGCAGTGCTAGTCCCGGGACAGATTACAATGAGCAGTTCTTC
CDR3: CSASPGTDYNEQFF

V: TRBV7-2
size: .
J: TRBJ1-5
D: TRBD1
DNA: TGTGCCAGCAGCTGGACAGGGGCCAATCAGCCCCAGCATTTT
CDR3: CASSWTGANQPQHF

V: TRBV19
size: many
J: TRBJ1-5
D: .
DNA: TGTGCCAGTAGTATCGGACAGATAGATAGTCAGCCCCAGCATTTT
CDR3: CASSIGQIDSQPQHF

V: TRBV6-5
size: once
J: TRBJ2-7
D: TRBD2
DNA: TGTGCCAGCAGTTATAGTTCTACGGGGGGGACCTACGAGCAGTACTTC
CDR3: CASSYSSTGGTYEQYF

V: TRBV5-6
size: .
J: TRBJ2-7
D: .
DNA: TGTGCCAGCAGCTTACAGGGAACGAGATTGTCCTACGAGCAGTACTTC
CDR3: CASSLQGTRLSYEQYF

V: TRBV30
size: .
J: TRBJ1-5
D: .
DNA: TGTGCCTGGAGCTTAGGGGAACTGCAGCCCCAGCATTTT
CDR3: CAWSLGELQPQHF

V: TRBV7-2
size: once
J: TRBJ2-1
D: TRBD2
DNA: TGTGCCAGCAGAAGGGGGACTAGCCTTTCCGAGCAGTTCTTC
CDR3: CASRRGTSLSEQFF

V: TRBV29-1
size: .
J: TRBJ1-1
D: .
DNA: TGCAGCGCAGGACACCTTTTGAACACTGAAGCTTTCTTT
CDR3: CSAGHLLNTEAFF

V: TRBV15
size: .
J: TRBJ1-2
D: TRBD1
DNA: TGTGCCACCTCCGGGACAGGGGGAACCCTCAGCTATGGCTACACCTTC
CDR3: CATSGTGGTLSYGYTF

V: TRBV29-1
size: .
J: TRBJ2-3
D: .
DNA: TGCAGCGTTGAACCGTGGGGAGGCACAGATACGCAGTATTTT
CDR3: CSVEPWGGTDTQYF

V: TRBV18
size: .
J: TRBJ1-5
D: TRBD1
DNA: TGTGCCAGCTCACCCGACAGGGAAATAAAGCCCCAGCATTTT
CDR3: CASSPDREIKPQHF

V: TRBV24-1
size: .
J: TRBJ2-7
D: .
DNA: TGTGCCAGCTTCAAGAAACACTACGAGCAGTACTTC
CDR3: CASFKKHYEQYF

V: TRBV5-1
size: .
J: TRBJ2-1
D: .
DNA: TGCGCCAGCAGCCCTGGACAGGGAGGGTACAATGAGCAGTTCTTC
CDR3: CASSPGQGGYNEQFF

V: TRBV6-1
size: .
J: TRBJ1-1
D: .
DNA: TGTGCCAGCAGTGAAGGGGGGGTTGCCCCGTGGGGCACTGAAGCTTTCTTT
CDR3: CASSEGGVAPWGTEAFF

V: TRBV6-5
size: .
J: TRBJ1-1
D: .
DNA: TGTGCCAGCAGACCCAGAGGGAGGGCGGAAGGGGCTTTCTTT
CDR3: CASRPRGRAEGAFF

V: TRBV30
size: once
J: TRBJ2-2
D: TRBD2
DNA: TGTGCCTGGGGTAGCGGGCGGAACACCGGGGAGCTGTTTTTT
CDR3: CAWGSGRNTGELFF

V: TRBV5-4
size: .
J: TRBJ2-1
D: TRBD2
DNA: TGTGCCAGCGCCTCCGGGACTAGCGGGAGTATAGCCTACAATGAGCAGTTCTTC
CDR3: CASASGTSGSIAYNEQFF

V: TRBV18
size: .
J: TRBJ2-7
D: .
DNA: TGTGCCAGCTCACCACAGCGGCAGGCCTACGAGCAGTACTTC
CDR3: CASSPQRQAYEQYF

V: TRBV15
size: .
J: TRBJ2-7
D: .
DNA: TGTGCCACCAGCAGAGATCTAGGCTACGAGCAGTACTTC
CDR3: CATSRDLGYEQYF

V: TRBV7-2
size: .
J: TRBJ1-2
D: TRBD1
DNA: TGTGCCAGCAGCTTTCAAACGGGACAGGGGGCGTATGGCTACACCTTC
CDR3: CASSFQTGQGAYGYTF

V: TRBV5-1
size: .
J: TRBJ2-1
D: TRBD2
DNA: TGCGCCAGCAGCCCCCCCCTAGCGGGTAACCCCTACAATGAGCAGTTCTTC
CDR3: CASSPPLAGNPYNEQFF

V: TRBV20-1
size: .
J: TRBJ2-7
D: TRBD2
DNA: TGCAGTGCTAGTTCGTTTGGACTAGCGGGAGACCACGAGCAGTACTTC
CDR3: CSASSFGLAGDHEQYF